This T cell receptor (beta chain) was observed in a study of T cell repertoires in cytomegalovirus infection (dated by TCRdb to the late 2010s). Regarding the research as a whole: Peptide stimulations targeted recently identified HLA-C-restricted CMV epitopes, whose presentation resists viral immunomodulation, together with well-studied HLA-B-restricted epitopes. Because public TCR beta signatures pointed to carriage of CMV infection together with the matching HLA type, the HLA type of each donor mattered for the analysis. Study-wide findings and limitations: In both this cohort and an independent roughly 330-donor cohort, the cumulative frequency of public TCR beta family members distinguished carriers of CMV infection plus the relevant HLA type. The ex vivo response was dominated by HLA-C-restricted CMV-specific TCR beta clonotypes, which also provided the single most frequent clonotype in two of eight donors.

In light of the paper, this sample's treatment or condition label describes: in vitro stimulation with specific CMV peptide epitopes to enrich CMV-specific T cells. Comment on this clonotype: The antigen it recognizes is unknown. Per-base quality was not reported, and no clone a single base away is much larger than it.

Sequenced on an Illumina HiSeq 1500. The raw public reads went through TCRdb reprocessing: fastp at Q25, MiXCR clone calling, in-frame beta chains kept. Every distinct CDR3 protein forms one entry, paired with its most common genes and DNA. For this sample the table gives just over 450,000 distinct CDR3 sequences, of which approximately 46% were detected only once. Roughly two fifths of the sample belongs to the ten largest clones. Relative to germline, V is 7 bases shorter and J is 1 base shorter, with 10 bases between their ends. The CDR3 numbers 13 residues from cysteine through phenylalanine. The DNA shown is the 39-base CDR3, in frame from base 1. CDR1 and CDR2 were assigned from the germline V gene as MNHEY and SVGEGT.

The sample was cultured PBMCs, taken from culture after CMV antigen stimulation. The chain joins TRBV6-2 or TRBV6-3 to TRBJ1-1, with no reliable assignment of the D segment. The receptor comes from a human donor in good health (CMV status not recorded). Some clones in this sample may be carry-over from other donors' samples. The DNA sequence reads TGTGCCAGCATGGTGACCCAGAACACTGAAGCTTTCTTT. Translated, it reads CASMVTQNTEAFF.